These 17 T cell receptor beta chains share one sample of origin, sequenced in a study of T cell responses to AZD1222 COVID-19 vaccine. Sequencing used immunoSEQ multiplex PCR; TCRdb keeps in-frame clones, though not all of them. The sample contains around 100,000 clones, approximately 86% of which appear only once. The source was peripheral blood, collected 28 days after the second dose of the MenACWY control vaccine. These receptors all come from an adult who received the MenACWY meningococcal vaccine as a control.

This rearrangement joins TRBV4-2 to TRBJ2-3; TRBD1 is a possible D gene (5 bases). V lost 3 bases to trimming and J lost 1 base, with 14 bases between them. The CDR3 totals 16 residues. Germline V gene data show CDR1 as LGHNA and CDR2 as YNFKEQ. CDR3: CASSQVGQDGTDTQYF. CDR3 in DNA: TGTGCCAGCAGCCAGGTGGGGCAGGACGGCACAGATACGCAGTATTTT.

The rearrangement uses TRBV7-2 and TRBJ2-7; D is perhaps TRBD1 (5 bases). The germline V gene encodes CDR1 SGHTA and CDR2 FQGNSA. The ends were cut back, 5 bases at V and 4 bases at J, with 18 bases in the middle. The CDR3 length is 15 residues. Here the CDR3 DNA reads TGTGCCAGCAGCAGGTTCAATGGGGCCCTTTACGAGCAGTACTTC. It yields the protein CASSRFNGALYEQYF.

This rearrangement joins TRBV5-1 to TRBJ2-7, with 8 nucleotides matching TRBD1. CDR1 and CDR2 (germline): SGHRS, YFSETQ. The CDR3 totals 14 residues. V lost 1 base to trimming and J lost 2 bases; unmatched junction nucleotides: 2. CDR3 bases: TGCGCCAGCAGCTTGTCAGGGGGCGCCTACGAGCAGTACTTC. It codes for CASSLSGGAYEQYF.

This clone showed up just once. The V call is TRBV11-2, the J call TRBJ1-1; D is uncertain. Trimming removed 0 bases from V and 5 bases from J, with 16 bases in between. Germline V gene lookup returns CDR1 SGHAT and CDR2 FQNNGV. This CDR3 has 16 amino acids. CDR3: CASSLEGERVGTEAFF. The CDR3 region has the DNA TGTGCCAGCAGCTTAGAAGGAGAGAGAGTAGGAACTGAAGCTTTCTTT.

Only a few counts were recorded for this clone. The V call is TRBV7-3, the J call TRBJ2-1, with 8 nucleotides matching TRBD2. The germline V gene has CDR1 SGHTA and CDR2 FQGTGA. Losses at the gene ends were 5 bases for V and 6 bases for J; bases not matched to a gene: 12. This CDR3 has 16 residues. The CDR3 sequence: CASSPDLAGGSNEQFF. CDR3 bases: TGTGCCAGCAGCCCAGACTTGGCGGGGGGAAGCAATGAGCAGTTCTTC.

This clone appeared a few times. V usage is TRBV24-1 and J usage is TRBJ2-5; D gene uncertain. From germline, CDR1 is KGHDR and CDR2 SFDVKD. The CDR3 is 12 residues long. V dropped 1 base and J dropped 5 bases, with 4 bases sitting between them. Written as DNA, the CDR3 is TGTGCCACCAGTGATTTCGCGGAGACCCAGTACTTC. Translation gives CATSDFAETQYF.

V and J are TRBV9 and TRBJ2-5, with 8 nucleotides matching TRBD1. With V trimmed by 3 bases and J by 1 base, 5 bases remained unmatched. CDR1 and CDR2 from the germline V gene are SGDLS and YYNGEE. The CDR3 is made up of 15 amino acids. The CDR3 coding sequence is TGTGCCAGCAGCGAGAGGGACAGGAGCCAAGAGACCCAGTACTTC. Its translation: CASSERDRSQETQYF.

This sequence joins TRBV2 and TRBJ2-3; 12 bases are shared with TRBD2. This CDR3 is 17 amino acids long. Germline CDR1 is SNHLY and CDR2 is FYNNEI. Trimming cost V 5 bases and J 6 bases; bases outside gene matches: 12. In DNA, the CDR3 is TGTGCCAGCAGTCTTAGTACGGGACTAGCGGGTCTGGATACGCAGTATTTT. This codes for CASSLSTGLAGLDTQYF.

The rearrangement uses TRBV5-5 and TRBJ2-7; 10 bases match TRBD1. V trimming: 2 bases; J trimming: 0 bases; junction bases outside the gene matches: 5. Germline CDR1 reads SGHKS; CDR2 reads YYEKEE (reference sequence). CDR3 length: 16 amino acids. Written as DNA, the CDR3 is TGTGCCAGCAGCTTCCGACAGGGGGCTGGCTCCTACGAGCAGTACTTC. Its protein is CASSFRQGAGSYEQYF.

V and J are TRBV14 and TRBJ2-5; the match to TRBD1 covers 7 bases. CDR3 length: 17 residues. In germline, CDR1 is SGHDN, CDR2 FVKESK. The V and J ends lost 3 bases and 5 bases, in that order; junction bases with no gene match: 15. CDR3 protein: CASSQIRSTGSWETQYF. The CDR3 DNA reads TGTGCCAGCAGCCAGATCAGATCGACAGGGAGTTGGGAGACCCAGTACTTC.

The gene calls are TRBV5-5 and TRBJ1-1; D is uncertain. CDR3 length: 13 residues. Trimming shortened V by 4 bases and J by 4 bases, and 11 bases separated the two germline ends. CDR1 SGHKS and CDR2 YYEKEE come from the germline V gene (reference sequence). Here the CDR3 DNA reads TGTGCCAGCAGCCCACTTTTGGGCACTGAAGCTTTCTTT. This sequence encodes CASSPLLGTEAFF.

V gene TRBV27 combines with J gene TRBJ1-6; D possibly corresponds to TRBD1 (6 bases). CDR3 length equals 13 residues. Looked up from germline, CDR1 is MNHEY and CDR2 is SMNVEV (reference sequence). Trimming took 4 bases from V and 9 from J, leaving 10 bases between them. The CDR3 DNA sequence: TGTGCCAGCAGTTCCAGGGGCGTTTCACCCCTCCACTTT. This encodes CASSSRGVSPLHF.

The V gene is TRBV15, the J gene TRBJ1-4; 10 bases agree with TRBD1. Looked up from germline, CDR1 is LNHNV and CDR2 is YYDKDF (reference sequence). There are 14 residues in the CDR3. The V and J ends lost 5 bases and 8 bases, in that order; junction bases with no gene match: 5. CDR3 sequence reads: CATSGDRGGEKLFF. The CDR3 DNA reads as TGTGCCACCAGCGGGGACAGGGGCGGAGAAAAACTGTTTTTT.

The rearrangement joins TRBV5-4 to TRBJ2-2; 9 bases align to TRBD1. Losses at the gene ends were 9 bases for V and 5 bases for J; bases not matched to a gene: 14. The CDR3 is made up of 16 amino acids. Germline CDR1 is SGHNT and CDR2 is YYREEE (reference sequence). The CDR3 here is CATVDPGQGVTGELFF. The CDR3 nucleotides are TGTGCCACCGTGGATCCGGGACAGGGTGTTACCGGGGAGCTGTTTTTT.

CDR3 DNA: TGCGCCAGCAGCCAAGAGGAGAGCGCGGGGGGGGCGAGAGAGACCCAGTACTTC. It yields the protein CASSQEESAGGARETQYF. The chain is built from TRBV4-1 and TRBJ2-5; 9 bases are a match to TRBD2. CDR3 size: 18 residues. With V trimmed by 0 bases and J by 4 bases, 12 bases remained unmatched. Germline V CDR1 and CDR2: MGHRA, YSYEKL.

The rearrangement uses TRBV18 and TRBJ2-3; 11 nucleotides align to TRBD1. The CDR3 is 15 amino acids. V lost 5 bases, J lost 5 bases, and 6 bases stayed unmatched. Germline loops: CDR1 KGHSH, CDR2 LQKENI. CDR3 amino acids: CASSERTGGLDTQYF. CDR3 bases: TGTGCCAGCTCAGAGCGGACAGGGGGCTTAGATACGCAGTATTTT. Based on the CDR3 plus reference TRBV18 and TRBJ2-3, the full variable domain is NAGVMQNPRHLVRRRGQEARLRCSPMKGHSHVYWYRQLPEEGLKFMVYLQKENIIDESGMPKERFSAEFPKEGPSILRIQQVVRGDSAAYFCASSERTGGLDTQYFGPGTRLTVL.

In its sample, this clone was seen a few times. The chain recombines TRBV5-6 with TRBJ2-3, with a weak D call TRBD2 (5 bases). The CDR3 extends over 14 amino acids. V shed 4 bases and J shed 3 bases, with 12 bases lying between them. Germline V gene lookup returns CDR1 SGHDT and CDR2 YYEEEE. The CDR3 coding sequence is TGTGCCAGCAGCGGACTGGGCCAAACAGATACGCAGTATTTT. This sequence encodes CASSGLGQTDTQYF.